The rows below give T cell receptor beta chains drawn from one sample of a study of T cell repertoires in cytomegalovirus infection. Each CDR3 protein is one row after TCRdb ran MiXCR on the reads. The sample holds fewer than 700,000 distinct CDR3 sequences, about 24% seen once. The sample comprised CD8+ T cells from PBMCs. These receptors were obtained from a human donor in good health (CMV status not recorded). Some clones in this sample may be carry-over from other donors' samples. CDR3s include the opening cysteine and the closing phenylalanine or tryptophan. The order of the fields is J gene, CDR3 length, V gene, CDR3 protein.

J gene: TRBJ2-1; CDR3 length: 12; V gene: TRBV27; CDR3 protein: CASSVTANEQFF
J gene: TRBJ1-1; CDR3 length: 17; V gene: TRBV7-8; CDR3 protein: CASSLGRYGALNTEAFF
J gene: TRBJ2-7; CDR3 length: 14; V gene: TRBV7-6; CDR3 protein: CASSSGTGFYEQYF
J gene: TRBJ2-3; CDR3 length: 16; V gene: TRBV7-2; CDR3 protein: CANSLAWAGVADTQYF
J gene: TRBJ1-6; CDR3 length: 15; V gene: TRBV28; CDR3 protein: CASRGTGHNNSPLHF
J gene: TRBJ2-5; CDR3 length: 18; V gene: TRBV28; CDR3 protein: CASSFISGPPIEQETQYF
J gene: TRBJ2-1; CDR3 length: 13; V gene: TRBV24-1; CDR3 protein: CATTDGGYNEQFF
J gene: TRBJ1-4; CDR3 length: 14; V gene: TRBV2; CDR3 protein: CATEERETNEKLFF
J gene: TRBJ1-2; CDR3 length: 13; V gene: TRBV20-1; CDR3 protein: CTAWAQTGEGYTF
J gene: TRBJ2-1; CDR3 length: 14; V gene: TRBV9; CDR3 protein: CASSVEGKYNEQFF
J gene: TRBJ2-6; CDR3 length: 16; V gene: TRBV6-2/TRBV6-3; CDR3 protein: CASSYRAGSGANVLTF
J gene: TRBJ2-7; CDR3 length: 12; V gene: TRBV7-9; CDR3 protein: CAGFIGTGEQYF
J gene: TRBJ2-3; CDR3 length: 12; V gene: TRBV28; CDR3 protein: CASRDRSDTQYF
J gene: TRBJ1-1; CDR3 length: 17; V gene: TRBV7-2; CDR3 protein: CASSLDMHRLMNTEAFF
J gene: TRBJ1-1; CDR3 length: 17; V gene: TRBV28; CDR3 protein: CASSFDPSGEGDTEAFF
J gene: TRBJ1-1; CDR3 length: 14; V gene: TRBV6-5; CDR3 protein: CASTYRGGNTEAFF
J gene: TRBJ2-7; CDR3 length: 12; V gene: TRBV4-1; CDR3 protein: CASSQDSDEQYF
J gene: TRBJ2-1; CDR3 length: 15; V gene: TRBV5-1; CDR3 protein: CASSAQGISYNEQFF
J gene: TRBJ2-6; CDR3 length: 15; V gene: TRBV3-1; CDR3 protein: CASSIRQEGANVLTF
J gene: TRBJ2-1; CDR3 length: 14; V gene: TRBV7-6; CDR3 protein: CASSPSGGLNEQFF
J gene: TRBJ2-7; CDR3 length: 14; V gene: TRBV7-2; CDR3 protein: CASSPGEGPYEQYF
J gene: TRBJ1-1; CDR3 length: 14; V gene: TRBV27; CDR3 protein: CASRPQGWNTEAFF
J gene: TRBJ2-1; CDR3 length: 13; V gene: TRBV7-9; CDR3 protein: CASSPSLGTGGFF
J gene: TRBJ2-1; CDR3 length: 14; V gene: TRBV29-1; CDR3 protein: CSVAGTSGYNEQFF
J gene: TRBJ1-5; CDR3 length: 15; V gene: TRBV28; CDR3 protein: CASTLKGGKRQPQHF
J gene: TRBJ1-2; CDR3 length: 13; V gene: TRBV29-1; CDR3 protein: CSVGTTGGYGYTF
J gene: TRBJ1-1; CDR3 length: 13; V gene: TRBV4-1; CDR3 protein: CASSQELGTEAFF
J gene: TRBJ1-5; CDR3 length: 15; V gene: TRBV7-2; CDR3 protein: CASSPRDRHNQPQHF
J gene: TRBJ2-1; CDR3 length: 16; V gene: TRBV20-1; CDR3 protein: CSARDRYTSYYNEQFF
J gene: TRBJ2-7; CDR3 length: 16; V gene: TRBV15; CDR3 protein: CATSLKWGLGSYEQYF
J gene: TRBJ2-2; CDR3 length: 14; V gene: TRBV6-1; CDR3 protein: CASASGIITGELFF
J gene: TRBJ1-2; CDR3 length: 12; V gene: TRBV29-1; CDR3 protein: CSVGTGGGGYTF
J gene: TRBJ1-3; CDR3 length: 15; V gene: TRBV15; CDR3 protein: CATSSGGTGRNTIYF
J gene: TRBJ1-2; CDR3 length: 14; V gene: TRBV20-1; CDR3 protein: CSARDNRRNYGYTF
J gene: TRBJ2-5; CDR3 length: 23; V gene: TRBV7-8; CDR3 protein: CASSLEGGRNTVTQEMVTGTQYF
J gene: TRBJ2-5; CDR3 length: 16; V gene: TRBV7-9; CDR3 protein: CASTLALTGGIETQYF
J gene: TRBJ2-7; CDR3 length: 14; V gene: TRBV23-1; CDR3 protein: CASSQGRKNYEQYF
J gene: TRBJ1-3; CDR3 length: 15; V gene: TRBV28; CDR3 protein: CASSLLTTGGNTIYF
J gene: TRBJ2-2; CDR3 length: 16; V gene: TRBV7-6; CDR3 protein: CASSFTGTGDTGELFF
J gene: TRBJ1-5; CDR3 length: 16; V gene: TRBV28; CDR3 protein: CASSLYDRGLGQPQHF
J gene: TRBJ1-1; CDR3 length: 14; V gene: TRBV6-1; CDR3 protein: CASSFVGANTEAFF
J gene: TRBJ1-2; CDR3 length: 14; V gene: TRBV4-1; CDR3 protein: CASSPMGPNYGYTF